What follows is one T cell receptor beta chain and its context. Its antigen is not known. Per germline, CDR1 SGHTA and CDR2 FQGTGA. CDR3 size: 17 residues. Trimming cost V 1 base and J 1 base, with 13 bases left between them. This sample stems from a study of T cell responses to AZD1222 COVID-19 vaccine. Study background: Investigators merged groups given second doses at roughly 4 or roughly 12 weeks. General observations from the study: The number of AZD1222 recipients seropositive at baseline was only 6 or 7. Donors were mostly white British, more females; clonal diversity possibly underestimated. After the peak T cell response, and only then, were repertoires sampled.

This table comes from immunoSEQ multiplex PCR, and its TCRdb copy is limited to in-frame clones, with some not included. The sample lists 150,000 to 200,000 clones, around 90% occurring once. The TCR originated in an adult in good health. This chain uses TRBV7-3 with TRBJ2-2; D gene ambiguous. The source was peripheral blood, collected on day 0 of AZD1222 vaccination. CDR3 sequence reads: CASSLIPSKGNTGELFF. CDR3 DNA: TGTGCCAGCAGCTTAATCCCAAGTAAGGGGAACACCGGGGAGCTGTTTTTT.